Listed below are T cell receptor beta chains from one sample, sequenced in a study of response to subunit inactivated influenza vaccine. TCRdb used MiXCR to reprocess the RT-PCR reads, holding one entry per CDR3 protein. The sample includes about 650,000 distinct CDR3 sequences, approximately 15% seen only once; the top ten take about 9.9%. Sequences were derived from PBMCs from blood, sampled roughly 13 days after vaccination. These receptors came from a man aged 50 to 59 who received an inactivated influenza vaccine. Both conserved end residues are part of each CDR3.

j_call v_call cdr3_aa
TRBJ1-2 TRBV12-3/TRBV12-4 CASRTTGRGGYTF
TRBJ2-7 TRBV28 CASSNQGPPYEQYF
TRBJ1-2 TRBV6-2/TRBV6-3 CASSYPIGRQGAENYGYTF
TRBJ2-2 TRBV4-3 CASSQEASRNTGELFF
TRBJ2-5 TRBV4-1 CASSGVLETQYF
TRBJ2-1 TRBV20-1 CSASRWGGRSYNEQFF
TRBJ1-3 TRBV18 CASSLRTGDSSAANSGNTIYF
TRBJ1-1 TRBV2 CASSGVMNTEAFF
TRBJ2-1 TRBV7-9 CASSPGQGAKRSHEQFF
TRBJ2-1 TRBV5-1 CASSAGANYNEQFF
TRBJ2-3 TRBV4-3 CASSQDRIAGGHIDTQYF
TRBJ2-1 TRBV5-1 CASSPRTSGHYNEQFF
TRBJ2-3 TRBV5-5 CASSKRQGSDTQYF
TRBJ2-5 TRBV5-1 CASSPGTVRQETQYF
TRBJ2-5 TRBV20-1 CSATILAGQETQYF
TRBJ2-5 TRBV7-9 CASTEGVLPYQETQYF
TRBJ1-1 TRBV6-2/TRBV6-3 CASRTRTGVITEAFF
TRBJ2-7 TRBV12-3/TRBV12-4 CASSFTGGRRYEQYF
TRBJ1-1 TRBV3-1 CASSQGSREAFF
TRBJ1-2 TRBV7-9 CASSFYGTGDSYGYTF
TRBJ1-1 TRBV20-1 CSAREGALRTEAFF